Listed here is a single T cell receptor (beta chain). What it recognizes is unknown. Germline V lookup: CDR1 SGDLS, CDR2 YYNGEE. CDR3 length: 18 amino acids. The V and J ends lost 0 bases and 4 bases, in that order; junction bases with no gene match: 9. Unique molecular identifiers had been added to the TCR beta cDNA libraries. Each sample of 1 to 10 million input T cells yielded about 500,000 cDNA molecules, so each molecule approximated one T cell. TCRdb reprocessed the PCR reads with MiXCR, giving one entry per CDR3 protein. Of 750,000 to 950,000 distinct CDR3 sequences in the sample, around 50% were seen once. This sample was taken from a study of post-analysis software for immune sequencing data. At the level of the study: Relapsing-remitting, secondary progressive and progressive-relapsing multiple sclerosis courses were included. Findings and limits, study-wide: Elevated frequency relative to controls characterized roughly 5 TRBV segments in patients, TRBV5-6, TRBV5-1 and TRBV20-1 among them. Under F measure analysis, samples from one preparation batch co-clustered strongly.

This chain links TRBV9 with TRBJ2-1; 11 nucleotides line up with TRBD2. This sequence was found in a girl aged 5-17 years with multiple sclerosis. The specimen was blood. The CDR3 reads CASSVGLAGNVRYNEQFF. CDR3 bases: TGTGCCAGCAGCGTAGGACTAGCGGGAAATGTAAGGTACAATGAGCAGTTCTTC.